This T cell receptor beta chain stems from a study of blood T cell repertoires in COVID-19. Overall study: Nucleic acid was either cDNA or gDNA, and it came from T cells, B-cell-depleted T cells, or PBMCs.

In the authors' methods: Amplification of reference gene primers was used by the study to estimate nucleated cell counts. Sequenced by immunoSEQ multiplex PCR; TCRdb stores in-frame clones only, minus some. V, J and clone size were drawn from that table, and D and trimming were deduced from the DNA. In the table there are approximately 210,000 clones, approximately 86% of which are singletons. Germline-derived CDR1 and CDR2 are LGHNA and YSLEER. The CDR3 is made up of 17 amino acids. V was cut by 2 bases and J by 1 base, with 17 bases left in between. The sequence was obtained from a man aged 60 to 75 with COVID-19, enrolled during active disease. The rearrangement uses TRBV4-3 and TRBJ1-2; D may be TRBD1 (6 bases). The sequencing input was peripheral blood. CDR3 in amino acids: CASSQSWRTEFNYGYTF. The CDR3 coding sequence is TGCGCCAGCAGCCAATCCTGGCGGACAGAGTTTAACTATGGCTACACCTTC.